Below are 20 T cell receptor beta chains sequenced from a single sample in a study of post-analysis software for immune sequencing data. Their recognized antigens are unknown. Researchers reported that TCR beta cDNA libraries carried unique molecular identifiers. A single record per CDR3 protein comes from TCRdb applying MiXCR to the PCR reads. Among a few hundred thousand distinct CDR3 sequences, roughly 34% were seen once, and the ten largest hold around 6.1%. The study's findings and limits: Elevated frequency relative to controls characterized roughly five TRBV segments in patients, TRBV5-6, TRBV5-1 and TRBV20-1 among them.

Sequenced input: blood. These receptors were taken from a girl aged 2-17 years with multiple sclerosis.

This clonotype has just a few counts. This chain uses TRBV11-2 with TRBJ1-1; TRBD1 is a possible D gene (6 bases). Trimming pared 3 bases from V and 6 bases from J, leaving 17 bases between. This CDR3 is built from 15 residues. Germline loops: CDR1 SGHAT, CDR2 FQNNGV. The CDR3 loop reads CASSFGQGQRAEAFF. The DNA for the CDR3 is TGTGCCAGCAGCTTCGGTCAGGGGCAAAGGGCTGAAGCTTTCTTT.

This clonotype occurred a few times. The CDR3 here is CASSEGGSTDTQYF. The CDR3 DNA sequence: TGTGCCAGCAGTGAAGGGGGCTCGACCGATACGCAGTATTTT. The V and J genes are TRBV6-1 and TRBJ2-3, with TRBD1 as a possible D gene (5 bases). The CDR3 is 14 residues long. The V and J ends lost 1 base and 6 bases respectively, with 11 bases between them. The germline gives CDR1 MNHNS, CDR2 SASEGT.

For the CDR3, the DNA is TGCGCCAGCGTTGAGCAGTACTTC. This translates into CASVEQYF. The chain couples TRBV5-1 to TRBJ2-5, with D uncertain. Germline assignment: CDR1 SGHRS and CDR2 YFSETQ. The V and J ends lost 7 bases and 11 bases respectively, with 6 bases between them. The CDR3 totals 8 residues.

This chain connects TRBV7-9 to TRBJ2-1; TRBD2 agrees at 10 bases. Germline CDR1 SEHNR, CDR2 FQNEAQ (reference sequence). This CDR3 comprises 14 residues. The trim removed 2 bases at V and 10 bases at J, leaving 5 bases unmatched. In DNA form, the CDR3 reads TGTGCCAGCAGCTTAAGGCTAGCGGGGGAAGAGCAGTTCTTC. Translating it yields CASSLRLAGEEQFF.

The chain carries TRBV28 and TRBJ1-2, with 8 positions matching TRBD1. Germline lookup yields CDR1 MDHEN and CDR2 SYDVKM. The CDR3 sequence is 16 residues long. The V and J ends lost 2 bases and 0 bases, in that order; junction bases with no gene match: 5. In nucleotides, the CDR3 is TGTGCCAGCAGTTTAGAGACAGGGGCCGCTAACTATGGCTACACCTTC. It codes for CASSLETGAANYGYTF.

V usage is TRBV2 and J usage is TRBJ2-3; possible D gene TRBD2, 5 bases. Germline V lookup: CDR1 SNHLY, CDR2 FYNNEI. V was cut by 8 bases and J by 4 bases, with 16 bases left in between. This CDR3 is built from 14 residues. Here the CDR3 DNA reads TGTGCCAGCCTACTTGGGAGTGCGTCAGATACGCAGTATTTT. This sequence encodes CASLLGSASDTQYF.

The J gene is TRBJ1-2, the V gene TRBV20-1, with D unclear. The CDR3 totals 14 residues. Looked up from germline, CDR1 is DFQATT and CDR2 is SNEGSKA (reference sequence). The germline V and J ends were trimmed by 5 bases and 7 bases, with 20 bases remaining between them. CDR3 protein: CSAPKPGDSLGYTF. Written as DNA, the CDR3 is TGCAGTGCTCCAAAGCCCGGGGATTCTCTTGGCTACACCTTC.

V gene TRBV5-1 combines with J gene TRBJ1-4, with D possibly being TRBD1 (6 bases). Trimming cost V 4 bases and J 10 bases, with 17 bases left between them. There are 14 residues in the CDR3. Germline V lookup: CDR1 SGHRS, CDR2 YFSETQ. The chain's CDR3 is CASSMEWGQRKLFF. The CDR3 DNA is TGCGCCAGCAGCATGGAGTGGGGGCAGAGAAAACTGTTTTTT.

The chain uses TRBV5-1 and TRBJ2-1; TRBD2 matches 13 bases. The ends lost 5 bases at V and 4 bases at J; junction bases unmatched: 12. The CDR3 totals 18 residues. Germline loops: CDR1 SGHRS, CDR2 YFSETQ. The CDR3, as DNA: TGCGCCAGCAGTTCTACTAGCGGGGGGGCCGGAGGTTACAATGAGCAGTTCTTC. This codes for CASSSTSGGAGGYNEQFF.

The chain carries TRBV11-2 and TRBJ2-5; a weak D match, TRBD2 (6 bases). V dropped 1 base and J dropped 2 bases, with 14 bases sitting between them. There are 16 residues in the CDR3. Germline values: CDR1 SGHAT, CDR2 FQNNGV. CDR3 in amino acids: CASSLGAGSEQETQYF. CDR3 in DNA: TGTGCCAGCAGCTTAGGGGCGGGAAGCGAACAAGAGACCCAGTACTTC. Combining the CDR3 with reference TRBV11-2 and TRBJ2-5 gives the whole variable domain EAGVAQSPRYKIIEKRQSVAFWCNPISGHATLYWYQQILGQGPKLLIQFQNNGVVDDSQLPKDRFSAERLKGVDSTLKIQPAKLEDSAVYLCASSLGAGSEQETQYFGPGTRLLVL.

CDR3 amino acids: CASSYSGQGDPYEQYF. The CDR3 region has the DNA TGTGCCAGCAGTTATTCCGGACAGGGGGATCCCTACGAGCAGTACTTC. The chain employs TRBV6-2 or TRBV6-3 and TRBJ2-7, with TRBD1 identical over 10 bases. Germline V CDR1 and CDR2: MNHEY, SVGEGT. V was clipped by 3 bases and J by 2 bases; unmatched bases: 7. The CDR3 is 16 amino acids.

The chain has TRBV2 and TRBJ2-3; 8 bases are shared with TRBD1. In germline, CDR1 is SNHLY, CDR2 FYNNEI. V gave up 7 bases and J gave up 8 bases; unmatched junction bases: 14. The CDR3 loop spans 15 amino acids. CDR3 region: CASMRDRSPSRTQYF. The CDR3 nucleotides read TGTGCCAGCATGCGGGACAGGAGCCCCAGTCGTACGCAGTATTTT.

V gene TRBV15 combines with J gene TRBJ2-7; D tentatively fits TRBD1 or TRBD2 (5 bases each). The CDR3 length is 16 residues. Trimming cost V 3 bases and J 0 bases, with 15 bases left between them. Germline V gene lookup returns CDR1 LNHNV and CDR2 YYDKDF (reference sequence). CDR3 in DNA: TGTGCCACCAGCAGTTGGGGCAGGGACCCCTCCTACGAGCAGTACTTC. This sequence encodes CATSSWGRDPSYEQYF. The variable domain in full, with the rest retrieved from reference TRBV15 and TRBJ2-7, is DAMVIQNPRYQVTQFGKPVTLSCSQTLNHNVMYWYQQKSSQAPKLLFHYYDKDFNNEADTPDNFQSRRPNTSFCFLDIRSPGLGDTAMYLCATSSWGRDPSYEQYFGPGTRLTVT.

Comment on this clonotype: An end of the junction differs from the germline gene, which may be a read error. V usage is TRBV4-1 and J usage is TRBJ1-2; D gene ambiguous. Germline CDR1 and CDR2: MGHRA and YSYEKL. This CDR3 is built from 15 residues. CDR3 loop: CASSQVIGANCGYTF. The CDR3 DNA reads as TGCGCCAGCAGCCAAGTAATCGGAGCTAACTGTGGCTACACCTTC.

In its sample, this clonotype was seen a few times. The chain employs TRBV24-1 and TRBJ2-1, with a tentative D call TRBD1 (5 bases). V shed 5 bases and J shed 10 bases, with 14 bases lying between them. Germline V lookup: CDR1 KGHDR, CDR2 SFDVKD. The CDR3 runs 13 residues. The CDR3 loop reads CATSGTITGEQFF. CDR3 coding DNA: TGTGCCACCAGTGGAACAATCACAGGAGAGCAGTTCTTC.

The V and J genes are TRBV20-1 and TRBJ2-7; the match to TRBD1 covers 8 bases. This CDR3 is built from 16 residues. Germline V gene sequence: CDR1 DFQATT, CDR2 SNEGSKA (reference sequence). Trimming removed 0 bases from V and 2 bases from J; junction bases left unmatched: 9. CDR3 sequence: CSARDQKQGVTYEQYF. For the CDR3, the DNA is TGCAGTGCTAGAGACCAAAAACAGGGGGTTACCTACGAGCAGTACTTC.

This chain joins TRBV20-1 and TRBJ2-5; TRBD2 aligns across 9 bases. J was trimmed by 2 bases and V by 2 bases; bases with no gene match: 3. The CDR3 has 14 residues. Germline lookup yields CDR1 DFQATT and CDR2 SNEGSKA (reference sequence). CDR3 sequence: CSARSSGGQETQYF. The CDR3 DNA reads as TGCAGTGCTAGAAGTAGCGGGGGTCAAGAGACCCAGTACTTC.

The chain employs TRBV6-5 and TRBJ1-1; TRBD1 agrees at 8 bases. From germline, CDR1 is MNHEY and CDR2 SVGAGI. The J segment lost 5 bases and the V segment lost 4 bases, leaving 6 bases of the junction unmatched. The CDR3 has 14 amino acids. CDR3 sequence: CASSSTGVGTEAFF. The DNA of the CDR3 is TGTGCCAGCAGTTCGACAGGGGTGGGAACTGAAGCTTTCTTT.

This clonotype has just a few counts. The chain carries TRBV18 and TRBJ2-2; D perhaps matches TRBD1 (5 bases). The CDR3 sequence is 15 residues long. Between the trimmed V and J ends, which lost 1 base and 5 bases, there was a span of 11 bases. Germline CDR1 KGHSH, CDR2 LQKENI. The CDR3 DNA reads as TGTGCCAGCTCACCACGTGAGACAGCTACCGGGGAGCTGTTTTTT. Amino acids: CASSPRETATGELFF.

This CDR3 is CASSLFSGGVVETQYF. The CDR3 DNA reads TGTGCCAGCAGCTTATTTTCCGGGGGCGTGGTAGAGACCCAGTACTTC. This chain uses TRBV7-9 with TRBJ2-5, with D perhaps TRBD1 or TRBD2 (6 bases each). There are 16 residues in the CDR3. CDR1 and CDR2 (germline): SEHNR, FQNEAQ (reference sequence). V lost 2 bases and J lost 4, with 17 bases in between.